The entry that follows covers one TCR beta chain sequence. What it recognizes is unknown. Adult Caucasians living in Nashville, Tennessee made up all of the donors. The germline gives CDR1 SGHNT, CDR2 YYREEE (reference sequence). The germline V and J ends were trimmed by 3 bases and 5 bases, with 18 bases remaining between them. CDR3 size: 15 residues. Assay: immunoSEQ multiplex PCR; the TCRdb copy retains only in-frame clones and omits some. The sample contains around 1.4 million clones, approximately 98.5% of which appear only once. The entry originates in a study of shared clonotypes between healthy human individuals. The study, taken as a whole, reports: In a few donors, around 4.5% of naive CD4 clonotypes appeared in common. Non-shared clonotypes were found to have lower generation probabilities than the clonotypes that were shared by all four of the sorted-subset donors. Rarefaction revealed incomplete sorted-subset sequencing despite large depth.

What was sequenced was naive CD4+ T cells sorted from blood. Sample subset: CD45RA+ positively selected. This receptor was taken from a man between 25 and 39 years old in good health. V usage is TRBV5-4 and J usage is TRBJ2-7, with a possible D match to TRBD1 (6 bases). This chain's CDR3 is CASSSEPGHFDEQYF. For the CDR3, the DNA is TGTGCCAGCAGCTCCGAACCGGGACACTTTGACGAGCAGTACTTC.